These 7 T cell receptor beta chains originate from one sample sequenced in a study of blood T cells in healthy people across ages. Combining a sample-barcoded 5' primer with a J-beta primer mix, a second PCR ran for 7 to 11 cycles. TCRdb fed the 5' RACE reads into MiXCR, producing one record per CDR3 protein. Of some 1.5 million distinct CDR3 sequences listed, approximately 42% were seen once; the top ten hold around 4%. The sequencing input was blood. The receptors come from a woman aged 18 to 35 in good health.

This clonotype was recorded at least ten times. This chain connects TRBV6-6 to TRBJ2-3; a weak D match, TRBD2 (5 bases). The V and J ends lost 4 bases and 10 bases respectively, with 12 bases between them. Germline values: CDR1 MNHNY, CDR2 SVGAGI (reference sequence). The CDR3 runs to 12 residues. The CDR3 spells CASSSSTSAQYF. CDR3 bases: TGTGCCAGCAGTTCCTCTACTAGTGCGCAGTATTTT.

This clonotype was detected a few times. The rearrangement links TRBV4-1 to TRBJ2-3; perhaps TRBD2 as D (6 bases). Germline V CDR1 and CDR2: MGHRA, YSYEKL. This CDR3 is 17 amino acids long. V lost 1 base and J 0 bases, leaving 14 bases between the germline ends. CDR3 sequence (DNA): TGCGCCAGCAGCCAAGTAAATCGGGGGACTAGCACAGATACGCAGTATTTT. This encodes CASSQVNRGTSTDTQYF.

V usage is TRBV6-6 and J usage is TRBJ1-5; D gene ambiguous. Trimming left V 3 bases short and J 5 bases short, with 14 bases between. Germline values: CDR1 MNHNY, CDR2 SVGAGI (reference sequence). This CDR3 contains 15 residues. CDR3 DNA sequence: TGTGCCAGCAGTTATGTGGGGTACCTCGATCAGCCCCAGCATTTT. It translates to CASSYVGYLDQPQHF.

The sample holds many counts of this clonotype. V usage is TRBV6-2 or TRBV6-3 and J usage is TRBJ2-1; the D is unclear. V dropped 5 bases and J dropped 4 bases, with 18 bases sitting between them. The CDR3 spans 16 residues. In germline, CDR1 is MNHEY, CDR2 SVGEGT. The CDR3 nucleotides read TGTGCCAGCAGTGACGTATCCCGAACACTGTACAATGAGCAGTTCTTC. It yields the protein CASSDVSRTLYNEQFF.

The chain has TRBV6-6 and TRBJ1-5; D is possibly TRBD1 (5 bases). Trimming removed 6 bases at V and 3 bases at J, with 12 bases between. The CDR3 contains 14 residues. Per the germline V gene, CDR1 is MNHNY and CDR2 is SVGAGI (reference sequence). The CDR3 coding sequence is TGTGCCAGCAGAGGGACGGCCCTCAATCAGCCCCAGCATTTT. Translation gives CASRGTALNQPQHF.

This clonotype was recorded a few times. The V call is TRBV11-1, the J call TRBJ2-4; 7 bases are a match to TRBD2. The DNA end lines up better with TRBJ2-7; the J call may be wrong. The CDR3 extends over 15 amino acids. CDR1 SGHAT and CDR2 FQDESV come from the germline V gene (reference sequence). The CDR3 DNA reads TGTGCCAGCAGCCAGGAAGCGGGACTCGCCCACGAGCAGTACTTC. As protein: CASSQEAGLAHEQYF.

The chain is built from TRBV24-1 and TRBJ2-2; unclear D gene. Trimming removed 2 bases at V and 4 bases at J, with 7 bases between. CDR3 size: 14 residues. The germline V gene encodes CDR1 KGHDR and CDR2 SFDVKD. This CDR3 is CATSDYPSTGELFF. CDR3 sequence (DNA): TGTGCCACCAGTGATTATCCAAGCACCGGGGAGCTGTTTTTT.